The 30 T cell receptor beta chains below all came from one sample that was sequenced in a study of blood T cells in healthy people across ages. PCR was performed a second time for about 6 to 12 cycles using a sample-barcoded 5' primer and a J-beta primer mix. TCRdb analysed the 5' RACE reads with MiXCR anew, one entry per CDR3 protein. The sample has 500,000 to 700,000 distinct CDR3 sequences; about 30% are singletons. Sequenced: blood. These receptors were collected from a woman of 80 years or more in good health.

On this clonotype: A single base separates this from a much larger clone, so it may be a read error. This CDR3 reads CASSSGVLGANVRTF. CDR3 nucleotides: TGTGCCAGCAGCTCGGGGGTTCTGGGGGCCAACGTCCGGACTTTC. The chain combines TRBV11-2 with TRBJ2-6; D could derive from TRBD1 or TRBD2 (6 bases each). CDR1 is SGHAT, CDR2 FQNNGV, per germline. CDR3 length equals 15 residues.

With respect to this clonotype: A much larger clone differs by one base, so this may be a read error. The CDR3 carries no conserved terminal phenylalanine or tryptophan, so it likely arises from a read error. The chain employs TRBV6-6 and TRBJ1-2, with a weak D call TRBD1 (5 bases). Per the germline V gene, CDR1 is MNHNY and CDR2 is SVGAGI (reference sequence). Trimming shortened V by 8 bases and J by 3 bases, and 16 bases separated the two germline ends. The CDR3 is made up of 14 amino acids. The CDR3 protein is CASLRDGNDYGYTC. The CDR3 coding sequence is TGTGCCAGCCTCCGGGACGGCAACGACTATGGCTACACCTGC.

This clonotype was seen at least ten times. The gene calls are TRBV5-1 and TRBJ1-2; TRBD1 aligns across 8 bases. V was pared by 4 bases and J by 0 bases, with 8 bases of the junction left unmatched. This CDR3 has 16 residues. CDR1 SGHRS and CDR2 YFSETQ come from the germline V gene. CDR3 amino acids: CASSGGTGDTNYGYTF. The CDR3 DNA is TGCGCCAGCAGCGGAGGGACAGGAGACACTAACTATGGCTACACCTTC.

This clonotype was detected only a few times. The chain is built from TRBV12-3 or TRBV12-4 and TRBJ2-2; D might be TRBD2 (6 bases). This CDR3 has 15 amino acids. V was trimmed by 8 bases and J by 4 bases, leaving 17 bases between them. CDR3 sequence (DNA): TGTGCCAGCTCGGTTGGAGGGGTGGTCACCGGGGAGCTGTTTTTT. As protein: CASSVGGVVTGELFF.

This clonotype was detected ten times or more. The J gene is TRBJ2-3, the V gene TRBV14; D not resolved. Trimming took off 0 bases at V and 7 bases at J, with 8 bases between the two ends. The germline gives CDR1 SGHDN, CDR2 FVKESK. The CDR3 has 13 residues. Here the CDR3 DNA reads TGTGCCAGCAGCCAAGATTTAACTTATACGCAGTATTTT. This translates into CASSQDLTYTQYF.

The rearrangement uses TRBV3-1 and TRBJ2-1; TRBD1 matches 9 bases. Germline CDR1 LGHDT, CDR2 YNNKEL (reference sequence). This CDR3 is built from 13 residues. Unmatched junction bases numbered 6, after V lost 0 bases and J lost 15 bases. CDR3: CASSQEGQGKGFF. In DNA, the CDR3 is TGTGCCAGCAGCCAAGAGGGACAGGGAAAGGGGTTCTTC.

This clonotype was detected only a few times. This sequence joins TRBV5-1 and TRBJ2-4; 9 bases agree with TRBD2. Germline lookup yields CDR1 SGHRS and CDR2 YFSETQ. The V and J ends lost 3 bases and 13 bases, in that order; junction bases with no gene match: 17. The CDR3 covers 16 residues. CDR3 nucleotide sequence: TGCGCCAGCAGCTCGACGAGCGGGGGGCGATACAATGAGCAGTACTTC. Residues: CASSSTSGGRYNEQYF.

Written as DNA, the CDR3 is TGCAGTGCCCCGCGGCACAGCACCACCGGGGAGCTGTTTTTT. Residues: CSAPRHSTTGELFF. The chain is built from TRBV20-1 and TRBJ2-2; no definite D call. Germline loops: CDR1 DFQATT, CDR2 SNEGSKA (reference sequence). V was clipped by 6 bases and J by 4 bases, with 15 bases between them. CDR3 size: 14 residues.

This clonotype turned up a few times. The chain employs TRBV20-1 and TRBJ1-1, with D possibly being TRBD1 (6 bases). Germline V gene sequence: CDR1 DFQATT, CDR2 SNEGSKA (reference sequence). V was cut by 1 base and J by 4 bases, with 16 bases left in between. CDR3 length: 15 residues. This CDR3 reads CSARGRGAVRTEAFF. DNA of the CDR3: TGCAGTGCTAGAGGGCGGGGGGCGGTCCGCACTGAAGCTTTCTTT.

This clonotype appeared many times. The V gene is TRBV5-1, the J gene TRBJ1-1; D possibly corresponds to TRBD1 (5 bases). CDR1 and CDR2 (germline): SGHRS, YFSETQ. The CDR3 runs to 14 residues. The V gene lost 4 bases and the J gene lost 3 bases, with 13 bases spanning the gap. The CDR3 loop reads CASSLPGSDTEAFF. The CDR3 DNA sequence: TGCGCCAGCAGCCTGCCAGGGTCGGACACTGAAGCTTTCTTT.

This clonotype was picked up many times. The chain has TRBV20-1 and TRBJ2-1, with D uncertain. The CDR3 runs 14 residues. Germline V CDR1 and CDR2: DFQATT, SNEGSKA (reference sequence). Trimming took 6 bases from V and 3 from J, leaving 15 bases between them. CDR3 sequence: CSADGRLDYNEQFF. Written as DNA, the CDR3 is TGCAGTGCCGACGGACGGCTGGACTACAATGAGCAGTTCTTC.

The chain has TRBV9 and TRBJ2-1, with 7 bases fitting TRBD2. V trimming: 0 bases; J trimming: 5 bases; junction bases outside the gene matches: 2. The CDR3 loop spans 14 amino acids. Looked up from germline, CDR1 is SGDLS and CDR2 is YYNGEE. The CDR3 loop is CASSVDGGDNEQFF. Here the CDR3 DNA reads TGTGCCAGCAGCGTAGATGGGGGGGACAATGAGCAGTTCTTC.

The sample holds many counts of this clonotype. The J gene is TRBJ2-5, the V gene TRBV11-2; D might be TRBD2 (6 bases). This CDR3 comprises 16 residues. Deletions cut 4 bases from V and 0 bases from J, with 15 bases between. CDR1 and CDR2 (germline): SGHAT, FQNNGV. CDR3 coding DNA: TGTGCCAGCAGCTCCCGGGGAGGTAAACACCAAGAGACCCAGTACTTC. This sequence encodes CASSSRGGKHQETQYF.

This chain uses TRBV5-1 with TRBJ1-1; 8 nucleotides line up with TRBD1. Germline CDR1 reads SGHRS; CDR2 reads YFSETQ. V lost 3 bases, J lost 1 base, and 8 bases stayed unmatched. CDR3 length: 16 amino acids. The CDR3 loop is CASSSGQGAANTEAFF. CDR3 bases: TGCGCCAGCAGCTCCGGACAGGGTGCCGCGAACACTGAAGCTTTCTTT.

This clonotype showed up many times. This sequence joins TRBV30 and TRBJ1-2; D remains unclear. This CDR3 has 10 residues. Germline CDR1 GTSNPN, CDR2 SVGIG (reference sequence). V shed 2 bases and J shed 7 bases, with 5 bases lying between them. The CDR3 loop reads CAWSNAGYTF. CDR3 bases: TGTGCCTGGAGTAATGCTGGCTACACCTTC. Filled out from reference TRBV30 and TRBJ1-2, the complete variable domain reads SQTIHQWPATLVQPVGSPLSLECTVEGTSNPNLYWYRQAAGRGLQLLFYSVGIGQISSEVPQNLSASRPQDRQFILSSKKLLLSDSGFYLCAWSNAGYTFGSGTRLTVV.

This clonotype was observed many times. The rearrangement uses TRBV7-2 and TRBJ2-5; the match to TRBD2 covers 14 bases. There are 16 residues in the CDR3. Unmatched junction bases numbered 5, after V lost 4 bases and J lost 4 bases. From germline, CDR1 is SGHTA and CDR2 FQGNSA. CDR3 amino acids: CASSSVGLAGGETQYF. The CDR3 DNA follows: TGTGCCAGCAGCTCGGTTGGACTAGCGGGGGGAGAGACCCAGTACTTC.

The sample holds a few counts of this clonotype. A much larger clone differs by one base, so this may be a read error. The genes are TRBV4-3 and TRBJ1-2, with D perhaps TRBD1 (5 bases). CDR3 length: 16 residues. CDR1 is LGHNA, CDR2 YSLEER, per germline. Written as DNA, the CDR3 is TGCGCCAGCAGCCAAGATGGGGGGGGGAAGGACTATGGCAACACCTTC. As protein: CASSQDGGGKDYGNTF.

Ten or more counts support this clonotype. This chain uses TRBV4-3 with TRBJ1-4, with 8 bases matching TRBD1. V shed 3 bases and J 7 bases; nucleotides not matched to a gene: 10. The CDR3 contains 16 residues. CDR1 is LGHNA, CDR2 YSLEER, per germline. CDR3 loop: CASSQGSVRGREKLFF. DNA of the CDR3: TGCGCCAGCAGCCAGGGGAGTGTCAGGGGGCGTGAAAAACTGTTTTTT.

The chain employs TRBV6-2 or TRBV6-3 and TRBJ2-1; possible D gene TRBD2, 6 bases. The V end was cut by 7 bases, the J end by 4 bases, with 11 bases between. The CDR3 is 13 amino acids. Per the germline V gene, CDR1 is MNHEY and CDR2 is SVGEGT. The CDR3 region is CASTSGGYNEQFF. CDR3 nucleotides: TGTGCCAGCACCAGCGGAGGGTACAATGAGCAGTTCTTC.

This clonotype has at least ten counts. The V and J genes are TRBV7-2 and TRBJ2-5; the D call may be TRBD1 or TRBD2 (5 bases each). Trimming took off 5 bases at V and 4 bases at J, with 17 bases between the two ends. There are 15 residues in the CDR3. CDR1 is SGHTA, CDR2 FQGNSA, per germline. CDR3 loop: CASSATGLGPETQYF. The CDR3 nucleotides are TGTGCCAGCAGCGCCACAGGCCTGGGACCAGAGACCCAGTACTTC.

With respect to this clonotype: A junction end diverges from the germline sequence, so it may reflect a read error. The chain carries TRBV6-6 and TRBJ1-2; 8 bases agree with TRBD1. The length of the CDR3 is 15 residues. Germline V CDR1 and CDR2: MNHNY, SVGAGI (reference sequence). The CDR3 is CASSGQGNSPYGYIF. CDR3 sequence (DNA): TGTGCCAGCAGCGGACAGGGAAACTCGCCGTATGGCTACATCTTC.

As to this clonotype: This could be a read error, since a much larger clone is one nucleotide away. The gene calls are TRBV6-5 and TRBJ2-3; 7 bases line up with TRBD2. This CDR3 spans 15 amino acids. Germline CDR1 is MNHEY and CDR2 is SVGAGI. J lost 4 bases, V lost 8 bases, and 12 bases had no gene match. The chain's CDR3 is CASAPQGTSADTQYF. DNA of the CDR3: TGTGCCAGCGCCCCCCAGGGTACTAGCGCAGATACGCAGTATTTT.

Remarks on this clonotype: This sequence may be a read error, since a much larger clone differs from it by one base. The genes are TRBV7-9 and TRBJ2-3, with 10 bases matching TRBD2. Trimming at V came to 5 bases and at J to 9 bases, leaving 5 bases not matched to a gene. The CDR3 spans 13 residues. CDR1 is SEHNR and CDR2 is FQNEAQ in the germline V gene (reference sequence). CDR3 bases: TGTGCCAGCAGCATTTTGACTAGCGGGACGCAGTATTTT. Amino acids: CASSILTSGTQYF.

CDR3 protein: CSVENLSSYNEQFF. The DNA of the CDR3 is TGCAGCGTTGAGAATCTTAGCTCCTACAATGAGCAGTTCTTC. This rearrangement joins TRBV29-1 to TRBJ2-1, with D uncertain. V lost 3 bases, J lost 0 bases, and 9 bases lay in between. CDR3 length: 14 amino acids. Germline lookup yields CDR1 SQVTM and CDR2 ANQGSEA.

To note about this clonotype: A read error is possible here, since a much larger clone lies one base away. The chain has TRBV3-1 and TRBJ1-6; 10 bases align to TRBD1. Germline V CDR1 and CDR2: LGHDT, YNNKEL (reference sequence). The CDR3 totals 17 residues. CDR3 in amino acids: CASSPLGGTGANSPIHF. The DNA of the CDR3 is TGTGCCAGCAGCCCCCTTGGGGGGACAGGGGCCAATTCACCCATCCACTTT.

The rearrangement joins TRBV11-2 to TRBJ2-3, with 10 positions matching TRBD2. Looked up from germline, CDR1 is SGHAT and CDR2 is FQNNGV. After removal of 5 bases from V and 0 bases from J, the junction contained 5 bases not matched to a gene. This CDR3 comprises 16 residues. CDR3 bases: TGTGCCAGCAGCCGGACTAGCGGTTCTAGCACAGATACGCAGTATTTT. This codes for CASSRTSGSSTDTQYF.

The table lists this clonotype with a few counts. A much larger clone sits a single nucleotide away, making a read error possible. This chain uses TRBV3-1 with TRBJ2-1; 12 nucleotides line up with TRBD2. The better agreement between TRBJ2-7 and the DNA end casts doubt on the J call. The CDR3 is made up of 19 amino acids. Per the germline V gene, CDR1 is LGHDT and CDR2 is YNNKEL (reference sequence). In nucleotides, the CDR3 is TGTGCCAGCAGCCAAGCACTAGCGGGGGGCCGAAGCTCCTACAATGAGCAGTACTTC. It is translated as CASSQALAGGRSSYNEQYF.

This clonotype was seen ten or more times. V gene TRBV7-9 combines with J gene TRBJ2-5; no definite D call. V was trimmed by 5 bases and J by 0 bases, leaving 13 bases between them. This CDR3 comprises 15 residues. The V gene's germline CDR1 is SEHNR and CDR2 FQNEAQ (reference sequence). The CDR3 loop is CASSHTLVHQETQYF. Here the CDR3 DNA reads TGTGCCAGCAGCCACACCTTGGTCCACCAAGAGACCCAGTACTTC.

Of note for this clonotype: This may be a read error, as it is one base from a much larger clone. The rearrangement links TRBV29-1 to TRBJ2-1, with unresolved D. Germline V CDR1 and CDR2: SQVTM, ANQGSEA. V was shortened by 8 bases and J by 4 bases, with 12 bases between the two germline ends. The CDR3 length is 12 residues. CDR3 coding DNA: TGCAGCCCTATGGGATCTTACAATGAGCAGTTCTTC. As protein: CSPMGSYNEQFF.

V is TRBV12-3 or TRBV12-4 and J is TRBJ1-1; a possible D gene is TRBD1 (6 bases). The CDR3 loop spans 14 amino acids. Trimming cost V 3 bases and J 1 base, with 9 bases left between them. DNA for the CDR3: TGTGCCAGCAGTTTCGACAGGTGGAACACTGAAGCTTTCTTT. Translation: CASSFDRWNTEAFF.